This TCR beta chain is from a study of technical replicates of blood from four donors (dated by TCRdb to about 2017). Library prep was done by the immunoSEQ multiplex PCR assay. Here the immuneACCESS table is served through TCRdb, limited to in-frame sequences with V and J called. Missing clones are a known gap in these copies; in checked studies unresolved V genes cover under half, and the rest lacks a known reason. This sample gives 80,000 to 85,000 clones in total; about nine tenths of them show up just once. The top ten clonotypes cover about 0.38% of the sample. Comments on this clone: Its antigen has not been determined. No base qualities exist here, and no much larger clone lies one base off it.

Sequencing was carried out using T cells isolated from PBMCs. The TCR comes from a human donor in good health.

The encoded CDR3 is CASSHRNQETQYF. In nucleotide form, the sequence is TGTGCCAGCAGCCACAGGAACCAAGAGACCCAGTACTTC. The rearrangement combines TRBV11-3 with TRBJ2-5, and TRBD1 may be the D gene, going by 5 matching bases. Cut back by 5 bases and 0 bases, the V and J ends lie 7 bases apart. From the cysteine up to the phenylalanine, the CDR3 has a length of 13 residues. Solely the CDR3 DNA is kept, with 39 bases framed from the first base. The germline V gene sets CDR1 to SGHNT and CDR2 to YENEEA.